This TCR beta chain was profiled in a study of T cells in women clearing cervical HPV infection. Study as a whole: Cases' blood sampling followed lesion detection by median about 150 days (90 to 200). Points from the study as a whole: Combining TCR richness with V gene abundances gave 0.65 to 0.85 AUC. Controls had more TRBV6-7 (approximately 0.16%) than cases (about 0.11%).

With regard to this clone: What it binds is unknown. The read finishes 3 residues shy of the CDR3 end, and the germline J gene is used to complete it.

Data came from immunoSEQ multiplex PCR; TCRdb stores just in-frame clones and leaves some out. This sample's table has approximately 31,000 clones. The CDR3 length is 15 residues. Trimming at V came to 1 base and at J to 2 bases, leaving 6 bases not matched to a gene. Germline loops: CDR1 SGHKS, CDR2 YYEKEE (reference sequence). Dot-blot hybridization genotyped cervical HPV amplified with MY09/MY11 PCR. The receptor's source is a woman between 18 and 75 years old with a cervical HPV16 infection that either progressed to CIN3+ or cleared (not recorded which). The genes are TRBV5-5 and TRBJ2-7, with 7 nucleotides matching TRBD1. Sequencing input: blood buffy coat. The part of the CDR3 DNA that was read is TGTGCCAGCAGCTTGCGTCCAGGGGGAGCCTACGAG. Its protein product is CASSLRPGGAYE. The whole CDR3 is CASSLRPGGAYEQYF. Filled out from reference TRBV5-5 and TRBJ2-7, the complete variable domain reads DAGVTQSPTHLIKTRGQQVTLRCSPISGHKSVSWYQQVLGQGPQFIFQYYEKEERGRGNFPDRFSARQFPNYSSELNVNALLLGDSALYLCASSLRPGGAYEQYFGPGTRLTVT.